This TCR beta chain came from a study of T cells in Graves' hyperthyroidism and ophthalmopathy. Study-level findings and limits: Using 13 V-J features, a model discriminated ophthalmopathy from stable hyperthyroidism.

Patients counted as stable if ophthalmopathy did not develop within 18 months. Regions amplified from RNA transcripts were the TCR beta CDR3 regions. When the TCR CDR3 underwent first-round RT-PCR, the HTBI primer set was used. TCRdb redid the calling of the multiplex PCR reads with MiXCR, one entry per CDR3 protein. The table includes around 400,000 distinct CDR3 sequences, roughly 25% detected once. Comments on this clonotype: Its target is not known.

The CDR3 length is 18 residues. The V gene end was trimmed by 2 bases and the J gene end by 6 bases; junction bases not matched to a gene: 15. Germline V gives CDR1 LGHNT, CDR2 FRNRAP. The source is a man aged 45-65 years with Graves' hyperthyroidism. This chain links TRBV12-5 with TRBJ1-5; 8 positions agree with TRBD1. The sample was blood. The CDR3 sequence is CASGLLPGGRGRGQPQHF. CDR3 sequence (DNA): TGTGCTAGTGGTTTGCTCCCGGGAGGCAGGGGGCGCGGTCAGCCCCAGCATTTT.